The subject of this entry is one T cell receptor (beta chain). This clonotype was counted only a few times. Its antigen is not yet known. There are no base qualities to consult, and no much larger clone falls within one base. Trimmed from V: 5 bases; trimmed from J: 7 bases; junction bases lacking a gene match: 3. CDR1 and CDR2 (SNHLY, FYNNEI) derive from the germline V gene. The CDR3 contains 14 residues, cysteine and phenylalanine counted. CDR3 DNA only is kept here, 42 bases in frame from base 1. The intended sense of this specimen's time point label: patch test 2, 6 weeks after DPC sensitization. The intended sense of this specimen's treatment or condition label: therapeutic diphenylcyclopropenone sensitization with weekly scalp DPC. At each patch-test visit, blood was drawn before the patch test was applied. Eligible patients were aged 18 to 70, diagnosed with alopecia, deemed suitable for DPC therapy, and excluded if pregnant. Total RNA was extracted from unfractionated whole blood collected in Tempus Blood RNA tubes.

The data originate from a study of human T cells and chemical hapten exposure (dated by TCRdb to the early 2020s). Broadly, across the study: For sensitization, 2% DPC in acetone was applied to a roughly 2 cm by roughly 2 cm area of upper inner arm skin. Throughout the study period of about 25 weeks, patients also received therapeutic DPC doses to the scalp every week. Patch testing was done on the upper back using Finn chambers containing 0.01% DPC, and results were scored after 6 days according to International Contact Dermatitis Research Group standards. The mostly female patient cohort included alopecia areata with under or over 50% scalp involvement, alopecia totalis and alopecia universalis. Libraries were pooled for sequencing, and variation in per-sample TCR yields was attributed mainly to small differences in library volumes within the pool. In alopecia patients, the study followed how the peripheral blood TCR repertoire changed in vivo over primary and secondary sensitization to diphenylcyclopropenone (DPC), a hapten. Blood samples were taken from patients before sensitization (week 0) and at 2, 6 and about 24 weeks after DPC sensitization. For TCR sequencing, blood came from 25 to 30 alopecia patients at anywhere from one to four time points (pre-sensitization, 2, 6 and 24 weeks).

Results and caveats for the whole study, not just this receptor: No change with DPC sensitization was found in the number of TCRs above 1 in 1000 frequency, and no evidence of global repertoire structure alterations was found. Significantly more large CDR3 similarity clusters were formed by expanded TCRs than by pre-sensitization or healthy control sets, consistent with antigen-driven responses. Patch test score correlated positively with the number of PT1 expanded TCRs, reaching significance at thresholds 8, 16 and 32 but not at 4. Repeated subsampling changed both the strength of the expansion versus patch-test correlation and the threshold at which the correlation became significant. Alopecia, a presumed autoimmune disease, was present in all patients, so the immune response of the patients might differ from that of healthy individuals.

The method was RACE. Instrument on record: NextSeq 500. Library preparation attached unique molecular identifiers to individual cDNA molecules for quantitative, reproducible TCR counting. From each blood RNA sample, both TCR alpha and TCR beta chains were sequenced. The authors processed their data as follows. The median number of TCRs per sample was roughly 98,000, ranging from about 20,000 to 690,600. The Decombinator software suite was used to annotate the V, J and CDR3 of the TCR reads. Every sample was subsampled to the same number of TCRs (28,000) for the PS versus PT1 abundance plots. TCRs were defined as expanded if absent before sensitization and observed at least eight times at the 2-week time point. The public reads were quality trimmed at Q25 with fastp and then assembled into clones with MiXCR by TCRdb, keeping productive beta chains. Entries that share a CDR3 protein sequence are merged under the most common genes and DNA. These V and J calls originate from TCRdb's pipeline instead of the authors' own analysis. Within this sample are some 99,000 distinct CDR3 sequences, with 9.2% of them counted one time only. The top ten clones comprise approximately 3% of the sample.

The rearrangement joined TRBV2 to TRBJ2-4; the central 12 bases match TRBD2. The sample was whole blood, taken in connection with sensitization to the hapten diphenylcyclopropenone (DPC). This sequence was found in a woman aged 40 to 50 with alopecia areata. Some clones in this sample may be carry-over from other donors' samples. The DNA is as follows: TGTGCCAGCAGTACTAGCGGGGGGAGGAACATTCAGTACTTC. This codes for CASSTSGGRNIQYF.